A single sample gave rise to the 22 T cell receptor beta chains below, sequenced in a study of shared clonotypes between healthy human individuals (TCRdb year 2020). The library was prepared using the immunoSEQ multiplex PCR assay. In TCRdb, the immuneACCESS table is reduced to in-frame sequences with V and J assigned. These tables do not hold every clone; where another copy was compared, an unresolved V gene accounts for under half, and the others remain unexplained. The sample table lists nearly 2 million clones, about 95% of them with a count of one. The ten largest clonotypes hold more than 0.95% of the sample. CD8 naive samples consisted of CD45RO-negative cells that were positively selected for CCR7, yielding a CD45RA+CCR7+ population without TemRA cells. The material sequenced was naive CD8+ T cells sorted from blood. According to the study, the label for this sample's cell subset or site signals: CD45RA+CCR7+. The receptors were sampled from a man aged 18 to 35 in good health.

The gene calls are TRBV6-6 and TRBJ2-2, with D possibly being TRBD2 (6 bases). The CDR3 contains 15 residues. The germline gives CDR1 MNHNY, CDR2 SVGAGI (reference sequence). Trimming took off 5 bases at V and 7 bases at J, with 17 bases between the two ends. The CDR3 region has the DNA TGTGCCAGCAGTAACGCCGGGACTCCGGACGGGGAGCTGTTTTTT. It translates to CASSNAGTPDGELFF.

This clone was counted between two and nine times. Other DNA variants within this sample encode the same CDR3. V and J are TRBV6-5 and TRBJ1-2, with D tentatively TRBD1 (5 bases). From germline, CDR1 is MNHEY and CDR2 SVGAGI. Trimming pared 6 bases from V and 4 bases from J, leaving 12 bases between. The length of the CDR3 is 13 residues. CDR3 in amino acids: CASSPDGTYGYTF. CDR3 sequence (DNA): TGTGCCAGCAGCCCGGACGGGACCTATGGCTACACCTTC.

The rearrangement uses TRBV10-3 and TRBJ2-7, with 9 bases that match TRBD2. The CDR3 contains 13 residues. The germline V gene has CDR1 ENHRY and CDR2 SYGVKD. For the CDR3, the DNA is TGTTCGGGTAGCGGGAGATTATCCTACGAGCAGTACTTC. Its translation is CSGSGRLSYEQYF.

V usage is TRBV6-1 and J usage is TRBJ1-2; no clear D gene. The CDR3 totals 13 residues. V was clipped by 1 base and J by 4 bases, with 7 bases between them. Germline CDR1 MNHNS, CDR2 SASEGT. Here the CDR3 reads CASSEGLPYGYTF. The CDR3 DNA reads TGTGCCAGCAGTGAAGGGCTTCCCTATGGCTACACCTTC.

This clone was found once. This chain joins TRBV7-9 and TRBJ2-1, with D perhaps matching TRBD1 (7 bases). Germline V gene sequence: CDR1 SEHNR, CDR2 FQNEAQ (reference sequence). The CDR3 contains 17 residues. Between the trimmed V and J ends, which lost 1 base and 6 bases, there was a span of 19 bases. DNA of the CDR3: TGTGCCAGCAGCTTAGACCCCCGGGGGACAGAGCGCAATGAGCAGTTCTTC. Translated: CASSLDPRGTERNEQFF. The whole variable domain, remainder taken from reference TRBV7-9 and TRBJ2-1, is DTGVSQNPRHKITKRGQNVTFRCDPISEHNRLYWYRQTLGQGPEFLTYFQNEAQLEKSRLLSDRFSAERPKGSFSTLEIQRTEQGDSAMYLCASSLDPRGTERNEQFFGPGTRLTVL.

This rearrangement joins TRBV6-5 to TRBJ1-2, with TRBD1 matching over 9 bases. V shed 2 bases, J shed 4 bases, and the junction held 5 bases outside the gene matches. The germline V gene encodes CDR1 MNHEY and CDR2 SVGAGI. The CDR3 sequence is 15 residues long. DNA of the CDR3: TGTGCCAGCAGTTACGGACAGGGGCCTCCCTATGGCTACACCTTC. Residues: CASSYGQGPPYGYTF.

This chain links TRBV6-4 with TRBJ2-1, with 16 bases that match TRBD2. The germline V gene has CDR1 MRHNA and CDR2 SNTAGT. V was pared by 2 bases and J by 2 bases, with 6 bases of the junction left unmatched. CDR3 length: 19 residues. The CDR3 region has the DNA TGTGCCAGCAGTGACGAGTACGGGACTAGCGGGAGGGCCTACAATGAGCAGTTCTTC. Amino acid sequence: CASSDEYGTSGRAYNEQFF.

This chain connects TRBV27 to TRBJ2-2, with 8 bases aligning to TRBD2. The CDR3 is 14 residues long. Germline V gives CDR1 MNHEY, CDR2 SMNVEV (reference sequence). V shed 4 bases, J shed 6 bases, and the junction held 4 bases outside the gene matches. The DNA for the CDR3 is TGTGCCAGCAGTTACATCGGGGGGGCCGGGGAGCTGTTTTTT. Amino acid sequence: CASSYIGGAGELFF.

The CDR3 here is CASSLYGTAFNQPQHF. The CDR3 DNA reads as TGTGCCAGCAGCTTATATGGGACAGCCTTCAATCAGCCCCAGCATTTT. The chain joins TRBV7-8 to TRBJ1-5; 7 bases fit TRBD1. The CDR3 is 16 amino acids. J lost 3 bases, V lost 2 bases, and 7 bases had no gene match. Germline loops: CDR1 SGHVS, CDR2 FQNEAQ.

V usage is TRBV6-5 and J usage is TRBJ2-7; D is undetermined. V dropped 2 bases and J dropped 5 bases, with 13 bases sitting between them. The CDR3 totals 14 residues. The germline gives CDR1 MNHEY, CDR2 SVGAGI. Here the CDR3 DNA reads TGTGCCAGCAGTTACCTTAGTACAGTGGACGAGCAGTACTTC. Amino acids: CASSYLSTVDEQYF.

V is TRBV4-1 and J is TRBJ2-7; TRBD1 matches 8 bases. The J segment lost 2 bases and the V segment lost 3 bases, leaving 6 bases of the junction unmatched. The CDR3 length is 15 residues. In germline, CDR1 is MGHRA, CDR2 YSYEKL. This CDR3 reads CASSQTRTGPYEQYF. The CDR3 nucleotides are TGCGCCAGCAGCCAGACCAGGACAGGGCCCTACGAGCAGTACTTC.

As to this clone: Other DNA sequences within the sample encode an identical CDR3. V and J are TRBV9 and TRBJ1-1, with unresolved D. Germline V CDR1 and CDR2: SGDLS, YYNGEE. Deletions cut 0 bases from V and 2 bases from J, with 11 bases between. The CDR3 is 15 residues long. CDR3 in DNA: TGTGCCAGCAGCGTAGAGGGCGGGGTTAACACTGAAGCTTTCTTT. It yields the protein CASSVEGGVNTEAFF.

In the case of this clone: Other DNA variants within this sample encode the same CDR3. The rearrangement joins TRBV19 to TRBJ1-1; 7 nucleotides align to TRBD1. After removal of 3 bases from V and 0 bases from J, the junction contained 1 base not matched to a gene. This CDR3 contains 14 residues. Germline lookup yields CDR1 LNHDA and CDR2 SQIVND (reference sequence). The DNA of the CDR3 is TGTGCCAGTAGTATGGACAGGTTGAACACTGAAGCTTTCTTT. Translated: CASSMDRLNTEAFF.

In its sample, this clone was seen once. The gene calls are TRBV27 and TRBJ2-1; TRBD2 agrees at 8 bases. The V and J ends lost 3 bases and 9 bases, in that order; junction bases with no gene match: 4. Germline assignment: CDR1 MNHEY and CDR2 SMNVEV (reference sequence). The CDR3 is made up of 13 amino acids. The CDR3 region has the DNA TGTGCCAGCAGTTTTTCAGCGGGAGCTGAGCAGTTCTTC. Protein sequence: CASSFSAGAEQFF.

To note about this clone: Other nucleotide sequences in the sample specify the same CDR3. V and J are TRBV9 and TRBJ1-5, with D maybe TRBD1 (6 bases). Trimming pared 0 bases from V and 7 bases from J, leaving 8 bases between. The CDR3 has 13 amino acids. CDR1 is SGDLS, CDR2 YYNGEE, per germline. The chain's CDR3 is CASSVAGGQPQHF. CDR3 in DNA: TGTGCCAGCAGCGTAGCTGGGGGCCAGCCCCAGCATTTT. Filled out from reference TRBV9 and TRBJ1-5, the complete variable domain reads DSGVTQTPKHLITATGQRVTLRCSPRSGDLSVYWYQQSLDQGLQFLIQYYNGEERAKGNILERFSAQQFPDLHSELNLSSLELGDSALYFCASSVAGGQPQHFGDGTRLSIL.

This clone came up once. This chain uses TRBV9 with TRBJ1-2, with D possibly TRBD1 on 5 matching bases. Trimming pared 0 bases from V and 10 bases from J, leaving 13 bases between. Germline V gene sequence: CDR1 SGDLS, CDR2 YYNGEE. This CDR3 is 13 amino acids long. CDR3 in DNA: TGTGCCAGCAGCGTAGATCGGGGCGCGACCTACACCTTC. As protein: CASSVDRGATYTF.

The J gene is TRBJ2-7, the V gene TRBV6-5, with no clear D. Germline CDR1 MNHEY, CDR2 SVGAGI. The V and J ends lost 2 bases and 0 bases respectively, with 11 bases between them. The CDR3 loop spans 15 amino acids. DNA for the CDR3: TGTGCCAGCAGTTACGAAAGGACGGGCTCCTACGAGCAGTACTTC. It encodes CASSYERTGSYEQYF.

V usage is TRBV4-1 and J usage is TRBJ2-7; D remains ambiguous. The CDR3 is made up of 15 amino acids. V was clipped by 5 bases and J by 3 bases, with 17 bases between them. Germline V gene data show CDR1 as MGHRA and CDR2 as YSYEKL. The CDR3 sequence: CASSAFVGPNYEQYF. The CDR3 bases are TGCGCCAGCAGCGCGTTTGTGGGCCCGAACTACGAGCAGTACTTC.

The table lists this clone with a count of one. The V call is TRBV7-9, the J call TRBJ2-5, with a possible D match to TRBD1 (5 bases). V was cut by 3 bases and J by 3 bases, with 11 bases left in between. Per the germline V gene, CDR1 is SEHNR and CDR2 is FQNEAQ (reference sequence). The length of the CDR3 is 14 residues. The CDR3 spells CASSFSTTEETQYF. The CDR3 nucleotides read TGTGCCAGCAGCTTCTCGACGACAGAAGAGACCCAGTACTTC.

The V and J genes are TRBV27 and TRBJ1-1; 9 nucleotides agree with TRBD1. J gave up 5 bases and V 2 bases, and 6 bases lay outside the gene matches. This CDR3 has 15 residues. Germline-derived CDR1 and CDR2 are MNHEY and SMNVEV (reference sequence). CDR3 region: CASSLRQGGGTEAFF. CDR3 nucleotides: TGTGCCAGCAGTTTAAGACAGGGGGGAGGAACTGAAGCTTTCTTT.

As concerns this clone: Within the sample, other DNA sequences also encode this same CDR3. The J gene is TRBJ2-5, the V gene TRBV27, with D unclear. V was shortened by 3 bases and J by 1 base, with 9 bases between the two germline ends. The CDR3 has 14 residues. Germline V gene data show CDR1 as MNHEY and CDR2 as SMNVEV (reference sequence). CDR3 sequence reads: CASSLSSVQETQYF. As DNA, the CDR3 is TGTGCCAGCAGTTTGTCGTCAGTCCAAGAGACCCAGTACTTC.

This clone was observed a few times. This chain joins TRBV19 and TRBJ1-3; D unclear. V gave up 9 bases and J gave up 0 bases, with 9 bases separating them. Germline V lookup: CDR1 LNHDA, CDR2 SQIVND (reference sequence). The CDR3 spans 13 residues. The chain's CDR3 is CASQVHSGNTIYF. The CDR3 coding sequence is TGTGCCAGCCAGGTCCACTCTGGAAACACCATATATTTT.